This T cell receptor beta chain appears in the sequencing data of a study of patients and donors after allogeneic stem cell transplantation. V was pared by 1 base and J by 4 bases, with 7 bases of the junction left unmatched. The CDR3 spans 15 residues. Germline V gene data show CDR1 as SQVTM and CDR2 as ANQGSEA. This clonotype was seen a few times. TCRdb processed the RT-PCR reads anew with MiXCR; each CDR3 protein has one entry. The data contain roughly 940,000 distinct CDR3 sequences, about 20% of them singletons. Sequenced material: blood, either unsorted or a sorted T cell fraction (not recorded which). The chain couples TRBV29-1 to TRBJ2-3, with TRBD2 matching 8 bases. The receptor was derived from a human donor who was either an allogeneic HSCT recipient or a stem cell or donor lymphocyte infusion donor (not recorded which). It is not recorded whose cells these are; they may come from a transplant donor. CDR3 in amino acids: CSVEVAGGLSDTQYF. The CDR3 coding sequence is TGCAGCGTTGAAGTTGCGGGAGGTCTCTCAGATACGCAGTATTTT.